These 6 T cell receptor beta chains came from one sample sequenced in a study of T-cell reconstitution after alpha-beta-depleted transplantation in children (dated by TCRdb to about 2016). The treatment or condition label of this sample denotes: allogeneic hematopoietic cell transplantation with graft depleted of TCRalphabeta T cells and CD19 B cells. The library relied on PCR. TCRdb lists the instrument as Illumina HiSeq 2500. TCR libraries were prepared with molecular barcoding, using unique molecular identifiers to normalize TCRbeta repertoire quantification. TCRdb reran the public reads through fastp at Q25 and MiXCR, keeping productive beta chains. Records with the same CDR3 protein are collapsed into one entry carrying the most frequent genes and DNA. The sample data list some 200,000 distinct CDR3 sequences, and about 6% of these were observed just once. Under 5% of the sample rests with the top ten.

The sequenced sample was PBMCs, obtained before TCRalphabeta/CD19-depleted stem cell transplant. The source of these receptors is a girl less than two years old with combined immunodeficiency, due to receive a stem cell transplant.

In this sample, this clonotype turned up a few times. The CDR3 sequence is CASSSPGLTYEQYF. CDR3 DNA: TGTGCCAGCAGCTCCCCGGGACTAACCTACGAGCAGTACTTC. The V call is TRBV7-2, the J call TRBJ2-7, with 7 positions matching TRBD2. The CDR3 loop spans 14 amino acids. Germline V CDR1 and CDR2: SGHTA, FQGNSA. Unmatched junction bases numbered 5, after V lost 4 bases and J lost 2 bases.

The chain carries TRBV20-1 and TRBJ2-2; 10 bases agree with TRBD2. The V and J ends lost 0 bases and 1 base, in that order; junction bases with no gene match: 5. Germline V CDR1 and CDR2: DFQATT, SNEGSKA (reference sequence). CDR3 length equals 17 residues. CDR3 DNA sequence: TGCAGTGCTAGAGAAGAGCGGGAGGGCCGGAACACCGGGGAGCTGTTTTTT. As protein: CSAREEREGRNTGELFF.

The CDR3 reads CASSLGSALEQFF. As DNA, the CDR3 is TGTGCCAGCAGCTTAGGGTCGGCACTTGAGCAGTTCTTC. This chain connects TRBV7-6 to TRBJ2-1; no definite D call. The CDR3 sequence is 13 residues long. The V gene's germline CDR1 is SGHVS and CDR2 FNYEAQ. Trimming took off 1 base at V and 9 bases at J, with 10 bases between the two ends.

This clonotype appeared a few times. CDR3 region: CASSYSGDRALYYGYTF. In DNA, the CDR3 is TGTGCCAGCAGTTACTCCGGGGACAGGGCCCTCTACTATGGCTACACCTTC. This chain uses TRBV6-5 with TRBJ1-2, with 9 bases fitting TRBD1. The V gene's germline CDR1 is MNHEY and CDR2 SVGAGI. The CDR3 length is 17 residues. V lost 0 bases, J lost 3 bases, and 8 bases stayed unmatched.

This clonotype was detected ten times or more. The chain combines TRBV29-1 with TRBJ2-1, with 11 bases fitting TRBD2. Germline V CDR1 and CDR2: SQVTM, ANQGSEA. The CDR3 is 16 residues long. V was clipped by 3 bases and J by 2 bases; unmatched bases: 6. This CDR3 reads CSVDSGTSGTYNEQFF. CDR3 nucleotide sequence: TGCAGCGTTGATTCTGGGACTAGCGGCACCTACAATGAGCAGTTCTTC.

This clonotype showed up many times. The V call is TRBV4-3, the J call TRBJ2-7, with a possible D match to TRBD2 (6 bases). CDR1 is LGHNA, CDR2 YSLEER, per germline. V was clipped by 2 bases and J by 2 bases, with 19 bases between them. The CDR3 loop spans 17 amino acids. The CDR3 loop is CASSQNPGALLAYEQYF. CDR3 DNA sequence: TGCGCCAGCAGCCAAAATCCGGGAGCCCTTTTAGCCTACGAGCAGTACTTC.